The TCR beta chain under discussion was sequenced for a study of shared clonotypes between healthy human individuals (dated by TCRdb to 2019 to 2021). Context from the whole study: A couple of women and a few men aged 18 to 49 years were included in the cohort. Blood TCR repertoires of four to six healthy adults were deeply sequenced to estimate repertoire size and the extent of clonotype sharing between individuals. To increase sequencing depth and limit assay-specific biases, TCR repertoire library preparation and sequencing were carried out by different laboratories using diverse techniques. Per donor, leukapheresis produced somewhere between about 0.85 and 9.5 billion PBMCs. Here is what the overall study found, with its caveats: The small number of donors limited the genetic and exposure-history diversity represented. Sampling was restricted to blood, and TCR repertoires in tissues likely differ from the TCR repertoires found in blood. Based on pairwise subsampling, the degree of clonotype sharing among donors was expected to be affected by sequencing depth.

Turning to this clone: Its antigen is unknown. Base qualities are not provided; no much larger clone lies one nucleotide away.

Using the deep immunoSEQ assay, TCR CDR3 regions were amplified from genomic DNA by multiplex PCR. For each cell subset, the extracted genomic DNA was distributed evenly across all wells of several immunoSEQ 96-well plates, and each plate served as one replicate. For unsorted PBMC, roughly 0.3 ug of genomic DNA, equivalent to around 30,000 T cell genomes, went into each replicate PCR. Unsorted PBMC genomic DNA was sequenced across ten immunoSEQ deep assay plates. Purified libraries were quantified with a Qubit 3.0 fluorometer, sized on a Bioanalyzer 2100, and re-quantified with the KAPA Library Quantification kit. A separate single-read 150-cycle Illumina NextSeq 550 flow cell was used to sequence each immunoSEQ 96-well plate. Turning to the authors' computational methods: Because only junctional sequences without quality scores were contained in the immunoSEQ output, filtering matching that applied to full-length reads could not be performed. Sequences were annotated with PyIR, a Python wrapper for IgBLAST v1.9, using IMGT germline references to assign V/J genes and CDR3. Reads were filtered out if the reads had weak V/J assignments (E-value above 1e-6), no CDR3, stop codons, out-of-frame junctions, or ambiguous translated residues. V3J clonotypes were defined as sequences sharing an identical inferred V gene, J gene, and CDR3 amino acid sequence. Percentage overlap between repertoires was computed as shared unique clonotypes divided by the size of the smaller repertoire. RTK rarefaction, the Chao1 estimator, and Recon v2.1 estimates of unobserved clonotypes were used to assess repertoire richness. TCRdb's version of the immuneACCESS table is confined to in-frame rearrangements and falls short of the full clone set. An unresolved V gene accounts for under half of the shortfall where checked; the remainder is of unknown origin. V and J calls and clone size come straight from that table; D and trimming were deduced from the DNA. Across this sample there are 400,000 to 600,000 clones, with 60% to 80% seen only once. The top ten clonotypes cover under 15% of the sample.

The CDR3 numbers 13 residues from cysteine through phenylalanine. The retained sequence is limited to the CDR3, 39 bases, with the frame set at the first base. Trimming takes 7 bases from V and 4 bases from J, and the germline ends sit 11 bases apart. Looking up the germline V gene yields CDR1 MDHEN and CDR2 SYDVKM. Donors were healthy HIV-negative adults with no recently reported acute infections or vaccinations. All donors were Caucasian adults living in Nashville, Tennessee, USA. For unsorted samples, tens of millions of PBMCs were counted and genomic DNA was extracted with the QIAamp DNA Blood Mini kit. Blood was collected by leukapheresis, and PBMCs were isolated by Ficoll-Histopaque density gradient centrifugation and then cryopreserved in liquid nitrogen vapor phase.

Sequencing was performed on PBMCs. The V and J genes are TRBV28 and TRBJ1-5, with the identity of the D gene unclear. This clonotype was obtained from a woman aged 40-49 years in good health. Some clones in this sample may be carry-over from other donors' samples. The CDR3 is CASKAGDNQPQHF. The DNA reads as follows: TGTGCCAGCAAAGCGGGAGATAATCAGCCCCAGCATTTT. The reference TRBV28 and TRBJ1-5 proteins fill in what lies around the CDR3, so the full variable domain reads DVKVTQSSRYLVKRTGEKVFLECVQDMDHENMFWYRQDPGLGLRLIYFSYDVKMKEKGDIPEGYSVSREKKERFSLILESASTNQTSMYLCASKAGDNQPQHFGDGTRLSIL.